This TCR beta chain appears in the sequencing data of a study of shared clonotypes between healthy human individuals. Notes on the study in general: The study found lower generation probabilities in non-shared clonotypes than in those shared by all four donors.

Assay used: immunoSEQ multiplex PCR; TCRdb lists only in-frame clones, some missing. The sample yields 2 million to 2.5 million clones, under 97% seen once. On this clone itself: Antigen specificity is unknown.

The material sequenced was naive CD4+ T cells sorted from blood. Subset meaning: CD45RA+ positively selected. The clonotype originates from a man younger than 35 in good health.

The CDR3 protein is CASRPQDNEQFF. In DNA form, the CDR3 reads TGTGCCAGCAGGCCCCAAGACAATGAGCAGTTCTTC. The genes are TRBV2 and TRBJ2-1, with D unclear. This CDR3 is built from 12 residues. V dropped 6 bases and J dropped 5 bases, with 8 bases sitting between them. CDR1 is SNHLY, CDR2 FYNNEI, per germline.